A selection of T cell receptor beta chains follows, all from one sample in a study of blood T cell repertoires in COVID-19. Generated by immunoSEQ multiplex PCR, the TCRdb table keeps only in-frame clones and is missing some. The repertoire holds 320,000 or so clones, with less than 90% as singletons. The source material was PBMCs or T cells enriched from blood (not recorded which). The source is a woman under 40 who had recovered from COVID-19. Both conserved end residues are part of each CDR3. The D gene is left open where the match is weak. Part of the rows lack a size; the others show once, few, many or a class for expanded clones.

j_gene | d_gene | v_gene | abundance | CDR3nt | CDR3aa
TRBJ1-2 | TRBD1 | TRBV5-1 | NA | TGCGCCAGCAGCTCCGGCTCGGACAGGGGAAGGGATGGCTACACCTTC | CASSSGSDRGRDGYTF
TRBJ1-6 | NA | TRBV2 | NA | TGTGCCAGCAGTGATTGGGGGCGAGGGGCGAATTCACCCCTCCACTTT | CASSDWGRGANSPLHF
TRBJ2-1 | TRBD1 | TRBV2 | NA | TGTGCCAGCAGTGAATTGGGACAGGGGGCCAATGAGCAGTTCTTC | CASSELGQGANEQFF
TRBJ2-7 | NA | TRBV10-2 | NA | TGCGCCAGCAGTGAGACCCCGCGGGGAACCTACGAGCAGTACTTC | CASSETPRGTYEQYF
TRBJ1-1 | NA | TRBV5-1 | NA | TGCGCCAGCAGCTTGGCGAGCATGAACACTGAAGCTTTCTTT | CASSLASMNTEAFF
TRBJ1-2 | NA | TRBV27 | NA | TGTGCCAGCAGTCCGATTTCGGGGGGCTATGGCTACACCTTC | CASSPISGGYGYTF
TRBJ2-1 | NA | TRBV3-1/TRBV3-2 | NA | TGTGCCAGCAGCCAATTCCCCGTCGGTGGTGAGCAGTTCTTC | CASSQFPVGGEQFF
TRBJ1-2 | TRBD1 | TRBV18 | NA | TGTGCCAGCTCACATACGGGGACGGACAGGGGTGACTATGGCTACACCTTC | CASSHTGTDRGDYGYTF
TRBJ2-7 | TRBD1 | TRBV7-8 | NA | TGTGCCAGCAGCTTAGCCCGGGACAGGGGTTTCCACGAGCAGTACTTC | CASSLARDRGFHEQYF
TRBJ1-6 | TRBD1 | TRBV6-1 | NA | TGTGCCAGCAGTGGTTCCCCCGGGACAGGAAATAATTCACCCCTCCACTTT | CASSGSPGTGNNSPLHF
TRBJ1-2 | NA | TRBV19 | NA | TGTGCCAGTAGTTCAGGGACATCTGGCTACACCTTC | CASSSGTSGYTF
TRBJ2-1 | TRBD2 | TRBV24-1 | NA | TGTGCCACCAGTGAACCCTCGGGCGGGGGGGCCAATGAGCAGTTCTTC | CATSEPSGGGANEQFF
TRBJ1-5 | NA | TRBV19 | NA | TGTGCCAGTAGTATCGGCAGGGCGGATCAGCCCCAGCATTTT | CASSIGRADQPQHF
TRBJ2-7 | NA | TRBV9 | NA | TGTGCCAGCAGCGTATCCGGGACTCCTGACTACGAGCAGTACTTC | CASSVSGTPDYEQYF
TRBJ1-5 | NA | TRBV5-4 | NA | TGTGCCAGCAGCTTGGCAGGGGACAATCAGCCCCAGCATTTT | CASSLAGDNQPQHF
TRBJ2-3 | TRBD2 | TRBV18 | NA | TGTGCCAGCTCACCCCGGACTAGCGGGGCCACAGATACGCAGTATTTT | CASSPRTSGATDTQYF
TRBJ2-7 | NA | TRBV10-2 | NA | TGCGCCAGCAGTGAGTCGAAGGGAGGAGGCTACGAGCAGTACTTC | CASSESKGGGYEQYF
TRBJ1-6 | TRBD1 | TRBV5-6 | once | TGTGCCAGCAGCCCCACGACAGGGGGTACGTATAATTCACCCCTCCACTTT | CASSPTTGGTYNSPLHF
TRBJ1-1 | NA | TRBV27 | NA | TGTGCCAGCGGATTGACCTCAGGGTACGGCACTGAAGCTTTCTTT | CASGLTSGYGTEAFF
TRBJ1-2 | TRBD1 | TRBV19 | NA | TGTGCCAGTAAACTAAACCGGGACAGAACTAACTATGGCTACACCTTC | CASKLNRDRTNYGYTF
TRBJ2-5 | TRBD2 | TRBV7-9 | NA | TGTGCCAGCAGCGCCCAGCGGGGGCAGGAGACCCAGTACTTC | CASSAQRGQETQYF
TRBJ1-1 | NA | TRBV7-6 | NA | TGTGCCAGCAGCTTAGAGCCGAACACTGAAGCTTTCTTT | CASSLEPNTEAFF
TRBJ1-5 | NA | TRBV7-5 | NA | TGTGTCAGAAGCGAAACAGGGGTTGCTCAGCCCCAGCATTTT | CVRSETGVAQPQHF
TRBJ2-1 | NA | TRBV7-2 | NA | TGTGCCAGCAGCTCGCAGGGTTACAATGAGCAGTTCTTC | CASSSQGYNEQFF
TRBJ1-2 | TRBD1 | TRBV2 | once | TGTGCCAGCAGCGCAGGGGGCGGCGGCTACACCTTC | CASSAGGGGYTF
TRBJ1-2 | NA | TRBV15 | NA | TGTGCCACCAGCAGAGGAGACAGAAACTATGGCTACACCTTC | CATSRGDRNYGYTF
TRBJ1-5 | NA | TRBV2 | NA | TGTGCCAGCAGTCCCCGGGGGGCCGGGAGCAATCAGCCCCAGCATTTT | CASSPRGAGSNQPQHF
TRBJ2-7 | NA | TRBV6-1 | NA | TGTGCCAGCAGTGTAGCAGGGGTTGTTTACGAGCAGTACTTC | CASSVAGVVYEQYF
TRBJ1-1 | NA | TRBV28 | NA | TGTGCCAGCAGTTTGTCCGGGGGTGGCACTGAAGCTTTCTTT | CASSLSGGGTEAFF
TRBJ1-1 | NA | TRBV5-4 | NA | TGTGCCAGCAGCCCTCGGCGGGTCGACACCACTGAAGCTTTCTTT | CASSPRRVDTTEAFF
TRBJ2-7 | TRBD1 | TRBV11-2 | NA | TGTGCCAGCAGCTTAGTGGGACAGCTAAACTACGAGCAGTACTTC | CASSLVGQLNYEQYF
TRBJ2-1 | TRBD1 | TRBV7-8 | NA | TGTGCCAGCAGCCCACGCCGGGACAGGGAAAAGAATGAGCAGTTCTTC | CASSPRRDREKNEQFF
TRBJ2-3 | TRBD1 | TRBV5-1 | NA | TGCGCCACAGGGACAGGGGCTAGCACAGATACGCAGTATTTT | CATGTGASTDTQYF
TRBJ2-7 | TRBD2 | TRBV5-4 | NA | TGTGCCAGCAGCTTGGCAGGGAGCGGGGTATACGAGCAGTACTTC | CASSLAGSGVYEQYF
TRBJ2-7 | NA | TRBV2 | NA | TGTGCCAGCAGCCGAACAGGGACCCTCTACGAGCAGTACTTC | CASSRTGTLYEQYF
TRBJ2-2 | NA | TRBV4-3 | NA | TGCGCCAGCAGCCAAGAAGACAGACCCAACACCGGGGAGCTGTTTTTT | CASSQEDRPNTGELFF
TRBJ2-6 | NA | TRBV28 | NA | TGTGCCATCCAGGGTTCTGGGGCCAACGTCCTGACTTTC | CAIQGSGANVLTF
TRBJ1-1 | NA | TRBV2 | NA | TGTGCCAGCAGGACCGGACACCTTGAAGCTTTCTTT | CASRTGHLEAFF
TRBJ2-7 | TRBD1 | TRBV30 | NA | TGTGCCTGGGGGACAGGGATTAACTACGAGCAGTACTTC | CAWGTGINYEQYF
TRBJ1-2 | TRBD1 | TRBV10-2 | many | TGCGCCAGCAGTGACCTTTCAGACAGGGGATATGGCTACACCTTC | CASSDLSDRGYGYTF
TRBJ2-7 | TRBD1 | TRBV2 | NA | TGTGCCAGCAAAACACAGGGGGAGTTCGACGAGCAGTACTTC | CASKTQGEFDEQYF